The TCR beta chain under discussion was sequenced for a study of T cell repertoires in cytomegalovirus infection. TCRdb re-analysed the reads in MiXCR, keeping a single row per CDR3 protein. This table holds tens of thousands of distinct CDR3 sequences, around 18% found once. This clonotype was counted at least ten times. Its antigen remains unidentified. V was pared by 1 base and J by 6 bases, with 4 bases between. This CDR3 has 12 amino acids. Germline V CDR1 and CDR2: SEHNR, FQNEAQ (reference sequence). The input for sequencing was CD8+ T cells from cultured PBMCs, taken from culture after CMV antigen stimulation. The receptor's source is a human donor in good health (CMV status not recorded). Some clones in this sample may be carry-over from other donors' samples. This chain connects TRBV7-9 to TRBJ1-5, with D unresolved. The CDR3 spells CASSLGGQPQHF. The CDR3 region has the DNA TGTGCCAGCAGCTTAGGGGGTCAGCCCCAGCATTTT.